A selection of T cell receptor beta chains follows, all from one sample in a study of cytomegalovirus exposure and HLA in healthy donors. Repertoires were generated with immunoSEQ multiplex PCR, while TCRdb's copy carries only in-frame clones and drops some. In the table there are more than 150,000 clones, roughly 80% of which are singletons. The sample taken for sequencing was PBMCs. Receptors were obtained from a man in his fifties in good health and CMV-seropositive. CDR3s include the opening cysteine and the closing phenylalanine or tryptophan. Fields, in order: V gene, D gene, CDR3 length, clone size, J gene, CDR3 protein, CDR3 DNA. A D gene is named only where the DNA matches it firmly. Clone size appears in some rows only: once, few, many, or a class for an expanded clone.

v_gene: TRBV5-1
d_gene: .
len: 13
abundance: few
j_gene: TRBJ1-2
CDR3aa: CASSLGLNSGYTF
CDR3nt: TGCGCCAGCAGCTTGGGGCTGAATTCGGGCTACACCTTC

v_gene: TRBV4-3
d_gene: .
len: 15
abundance: .
j_gene: TRBJ1-2
CDR3aa: CASSRDSSANYGYTF
CDR3nt: TGCGCCAGCAGCCGAGACAGTTCAGCTAACTATGGCTACACCTTC

v_gene: TRBV5-1
d_gene: TRBD2
len: 15
abundance: .
j_gene: TRBJ2-1
CDR3aa: CASSTGLVLYNEQFF
CDR3nt: TGCGCCAGCAGCACCGGACTAGTACTGTACAATGAGCAGTTCTTC

v_gene: TRBV5-1
d_gene: TRBD2
len: 12
abundance: .
j_gene: TRBJ2-7
CDR3aa: CASSGTSYEQYF
CDR3nt: TGCGCCAGCAGCGGGACTAGCTACGAGCAGTACTTC

v_gene: TRBV6-6
d_gene: TRBD1
len: 15
abundance: .
j_gene: TRBJ2-2
CDR3aa: CASGQQGAMAGELFF
CDR3nt: TGTGCCAGCGGACAACAGGGGGCGATGGCCGGGGAGCTGTTTTTT

v_gene: TRBV5-5
d_gene: .
len: 16
abundance: .
j_gene: TRBJ1-2
CDR3aa: CASSLLDWQGPYGYTF
CDR3nt: TGTGCCAGCAGCCTGTTGGACTGGCAGGGGCCCTATGGCTACACCTTC

v_gene: TRBV29-1
d_gene: .
len: 14
abundance: .
j_gene: TRBJ1-1
CDR3aa: CSAHGDTMNTEAFF
CDR3nt: TGCAGCGCCCACGGGGACACGATGAACACTGAAGCTTTCTTT

v_gene: TRBV28
d_gene: .
len: 18
abundance: .
j_gene: TRBJ1-1
CDR3aa: CASSPLWEAASLSAEAFF
CDR3nt: TGTGCCAGCAGCCCCCTCTGGGAGGCAGCCTCCTTGAGCGCTGAAGCTTTCTTT

v_gene: TRBV28
d_gene: TRBD1
len: 15
abundance: .
j_gene: TRBJ1-2
CDR3aa: CASSLWGTGHYGYTF
CDR3nt: TGTGCCAGCAGTTTATGGGGGACAGGGCACTATGGCTACACCTTC

v_gene: TRBV7-8
d_gene: .
len: 18
abundance: .
j_gene: TRBJ1-4
CDR3aa: CASSLLPGVFATNEKLFF
CDR3nt: TGTGCCAGCAGCCTCCTTCCAGGGGTCTTTGCAACTAATGAAAAACTGTTTTTT

v_gene: TRBV27
d_gene: TRBD2
len: 15
abundance: .
j_gene: TRBJ2-7
CDR3aa: CASSDPGLGPYEQYF
CDR3nt: TGTGCCAGCAGTGATCCGGGACTAGGGCCCTACGAGCAGTACTTC

v_gene: TRBV7-2
d_gene: TRBD1
len: 14
abundance: .
j_gene: TRBJ1-1
CDR3aa: CASSLGSGGTEAFF
CDR3nt: TGTGCCAGCAGCTTAGGGTCAGGGGGCACTGAAGCTTTCTTT

v_gene: TRBV15
d_gene: .
len: 14
abundance: .
j_gene: TRBJ1-2
CDR3aa: CATSRDKGLQGYTF
CDR3nt: TGTGCCACCAGCAGAGATAAGGGGTTGCAAGGCTACACCTTC

v_gene: TRBV27
d_gene: .
len: 15
abundance: .
j_gene: TRBJ2-5
CDR3aa: CASSLMGGLQETQYF
CDR3nt: TGTGCCAGCAGTTTAATGGGCGGACTACAAGAGACCCAGTACTTC

v_gene: TRBV2
d_gene: .
len: 13
abundance: .
j_gene: TRBJ2-3
CDR3aa: CAILPTEGDTQYF
CDR3nt: TGTGCCATCCTGCCTACAGAGGGAGATACGCAGTATTTT

v_gene: TRBV6-5
d_gene: .
len: 12
abundance: .
j_gene: TRBJ1-1
CDR3aa: CASSPRNTEAFF
CDR3nt: TGTGCCAGCAGTCCGCGGAACACTGAAGCTTTCTTT

v_gene: TRBV4-1
d_gene: .
len: 12
abundance: .
j_gene: TRBJ2-3
CDR3aa: CASSPPPGTQYF
CDR3nt: TGCGCCAGCAGCCCTCCCCCCGGTACGCAGTATTTT

v_gene: TRBV2
d_gene: TRBD2
len: 16
abundance: .
j_gene: TRBJ2-3
CDR3aa: CACRTSGGVMTDTQYF
CDR3nt: TGTGCCTGCAGGACTAGCGGGGGGGTAATGACAGATACGCAGTATTTT

v_gene: TRBV5-5
d_gene: .
len: 15
abundance: .
j_gene: TRBJ1-2
CDR3aa: CASSPGGSTNYGYTF
CDR3nt: TGTGCCAGCAGCCCGGGAGGGTCAACTAACTATGGCTACACCTTC

v_gene: TRBV27
d_gene: .
len: 14
abundance: .
j_gene: TRBJ2-1
CDR3aa: CASSLETGLNEQFF
CDR3nt: TGTGCCAGCAGTTTAGAGACAGGACTTAATGAGCAGTTCTTC

v_gene: TRBV5-1
d_gene: TRBD2
len: 15
abundance: .
j_gene: TRBJ2-7
CDR3aa: CASAPGAGMFYEQYF
CDR3nt: TGCGCCAGCGCCCCGGGAGCGGGGATGTTCTACGAGCAGTACTTC

v_gene: TRBV5-1
d_gene: .
len: 12
abundance: .
j_gene: TRBJ2-7
CDR3aa: CASSQGLYEQYF
CDR3nt: TGCGCCAGCAGCCAGGGTCTTTACGAGCAGTACTTC

v_gene: TRBV5-1
d_gene: TRBD1
len: 14
abundance: .
j_gene: TRBJ1-4
CDR3aa: CASSLVGTAEKLFF
CDR3nt: TGCGCCAGCAGCTTGGTAGGGACAGCCGAAAAACTGTTTTTT

v_gene: TRBV27
d_gene: .
len: 14
abundance: .
j_gene: TRBJ1-2
CDR3aa: CASRGLGPTYGYTF
CDR3nt: TGTGCCAGCAGGGGACTGGGGCCCACCTATGGCTACACCTTC

v_gene: TRBV6-5
d_gene: .
len: 12
abundance: .
j_gene: TRBJ2-3
CDR3aa: CASSDTTDTQYF
CDR3nt: TGTGCCAGCAGTGATACAACAGATACGCAGTATTTT

v_gene: TRBV9
d_gene: TRBD2
len: 16
abundance: .
j_gene: TRBJ2-7
CDR3aa: CASSPWASGRVHEQYF
CDR3nt: TGTGCCAGCAGCCCGTGGGCTAGCGGGAGGGTCCACGAGCAGTACTTC

v_gene: TRBV27
d_gene: TRBD2
len: 16
abundance: once
j_gene: TRBJ2-3
CDR3aa: CASSPGGFLAIDTQYF
CDR3nt: TGTGCCAGCAGTCCGGGGGGGTTCCTAGCAATAGATACGCAGTATTTT

v_gene: TRBV6-5
d_gene: .
len: 14
abundance: .
j_gene: TRBJ1-1
CDR3aa: CASSWRMEEAEAFF
CDR3nt: TGTGCCAGCAGTTGGCGAATGGAAGAGGCTGAAGCTTTCTTT

v_gene: TRBV7-2
d_gene: TRBD2
len: 19
abundance: .
j_gene: TRBJ2-3
CDR3aa: CASSSLPTGTSASTDTQYF
CDR3nt: TGTGCCAGCAGCTCCCTACCGACCGGGACTAGCGCCAGCACAGATACGCAGTATTTT

v_gene: TRBV6-5
d_gene: TRBD1
len: 15
abundance: .
j_gene: TRBJ1-3
CDR3aa: CASSYSDRGGNTIYF
CDR3nt: TGTGCCAGCAGTTACTCCGACAGGGGAGGAAACACCATATATTTT

v_gene: TRBV5-5
d_gene: .
len: 14
abundance: .
j_gene: TRBJ2-3
CDR3aa: CASSLVQGKDTQYF
CDR3nt: TGTGCCAGCAGCTTGGTGCAGGGTAAGGATACGCAGTATTTT

v_gene: TRBV18
d_gene: .
len: 13
abundance: .
j_gene: TRBJ2-5
CDR3aa: CASSPEQEETQYF
CDR3nt: TGTGCCAGCTCACCAGAACAAGAAGAGACCCAGTACTTC

v_gene: TRBV28
d_gene: .
len: 14
abundance: .
j_gene: TRBJ1-1
CDR3aa: CASIGGARNTEAFF
CDR3nt: TGTGCCAGCATCGGGGGGGCACGGAACACTGAAGCTTTCTTT

v_gene: TRBV4-3
d_gene: .
len: 14
abundance: .
j_gene: TRBJ2-2
CDR3aa: CASSQDPSFGELFF
CDR3nt: TGCGCCAGCAGCCAAGATCCAAGCTTCGGGGAGCTGTTTTTT

v_gene: TRBV29-1
d_gene: .
len: 10
abundance: .
j_gene: TRBJ1-1
CDR3aa: CSVRRTEAFF
CDR3nt: TGCAGCGTTCGGAGAACTGAAGCTTTCTTT

v_gene: TRBV6-1
d_gene: .
len: 15
abundance: few
j_gene: TRBJ2-1
CDR3aa: CASNRGGPYYNEQFF
CDR3nt: TGTGCCAGCAACAGGGGGGGCCCCTACTACAATGAGCAGTTCTTC

v_gene: TRBV7-8
d_gene: TRBD1
len: 15
abundance: .
j_gene: TRBJ1-5
CDR3aa: CASSTQTGGYQPQHF
CDR3nt: TGTGCCAGCAGCACCCAAACAGGGGGCTATCAGCCCCAGCATTTT

v_gene: TRBV7-9
d_gene: .
len: 14
abundance: .
j_gene: TRBJ1-1
CDR3aa: CASSLTPFDTEAFF
CDR3nt: TGTGCCAGCAGCTTAACACCCTTCGACACTGAAGCTTTCTTT

v_gene: TRBV7-9
d_gene: .
len: 15
abundance: .
j_gene: TRBJ1-4
CDR3aa: CASSGQNVGGEKLFF
CDR3nt: TGTGCCAGCAGCGGACAGAATGTTGGGGGTGAAAAACTGTTTTTT

v_gene: TRBV6-1
d_gene: TRBD1
len: 16
abundance: .
j_gene: TRBJ1-6
CDR3aa: CASSEPHRQGYSPLHF
CDR3nt: TGTGCCAGCAGTGAACCACACAGACAGGGATATTCACCCCTCCACTTT

v_gene: TRBV21-1
d_gene: .
len: 19
abundance: .
j_gene: TRBJ2-1
CDR3aa: CASRKRVLATNLYYNEQFF
CDR3nt: TGTGCCAGCAGAAAAAGAGTCCTAGCCACGAACCTCTACTACAATGAGCAGTTCTTC

v_gene: TRBV12-2
d_gene: .
len: 15
abundance: .
j_gene: TRBJ2-7
CDR3aa: CASRFYRGRPYEQYF
CDR3nt: TGTGCAAGTCGCTTTTACAGGGGTAGGCCCTACGAGCAGTACTTC